The 8 T cell receptor beta chains presented below share a single source sample, sequenced in a study of T cell repertoires in cytomegalovirus infection. TCRdb passed the reads through MiXCR, listing each CDR3 protein once. The sample has 100,000 or so distinct CDR3 sequences, more than 20% seen once. Sequencing input: CD8+ T cells from PBMCs. The receptors were sampled from a human donor in good health (CMV status not recorded). Some clones in this sample may be carry-over from other donors' samples.

In this sample, this clonotype turned up many times. The chain combines TRBV7-8 with TRBJ2-7, with TRBD2 matching 11 bases. The CDR3 is 15 residues long. J was trimmed by 6 bases and V by 5 bases; bases with no gene match: 9. Germline V gene data show CDR1 as SGHVS and CDR2 as FQNEAQ. The chain's CDR3 is CASSPTTSGMIEQYF. CDR3 in DNA: TGTGCCAGCAGCCCCACGACTAGCGGGATGATCGAGCAGTACTTC.

The V call is TRBV15, the J call TRBJ1-5; TRBD1 agrees at 8 bases. After removal of 0 bases from V and 7 bases from J, the junction contained 8 bases not matched to a gene. CDR1 and CDR2 from the germline V gene are LNHNV and YYDKDF (reference sequence). CDR3 size: 16 residues. This CDR3 reads CATSRDPDRDEQPQHF. The CDR3 DNA follows: TGTGCCACCAGCAGAGATCCGGACAGGGATGAACAGCCCCAGCATTTT.

This clonotype has a handful of counts. The V gene is TRBV7-9, the J gene TRBJ2-2, with 8 positions matching TRBD1. This CDR3 comprises 14 residues. CDR1 is SEHNR and CDR2 is FQNEAQ in the germline V gene (reference sequence). With 3 bases clipped from V and 7 bases from J, the junction kept 4 bases outside the gene matches. CDR3 region: CASSLGQADGELFF. DNA of the CDR3: TGTGCCAGCAGCTTGGGACAGGCTGACGGGGAGCTGTTTTTT.

The rearrangement joins TRBV7-6 to TRBJ2-7; 8 nucleotides line up with TRBD1. Germline CDR1 reads SGHVS; CDR2 reads FNYEAQ. V dropped 4 bases and J dropped 0; count of bases not matched to a gene: 5. The CDR3 runs to 15 residues. In DNA, the CDR3 is TGTGCCAGCAGCTCGGTGGACAGGGCCTCCTACGAGCAGTACTTC. This translates into CASSSVDRASYEQYF.

This clonotype was seen more than once but under ten times. The V gene is TRBV14, the J gene TRBJ2-3, with 8 bases matching TRBD2. CDR3 size: 16 residues. Germline values: CDR1 SGHDN, CDR2 FVKESK. With V trimmed by 0 bases and J by 4 bases, 6 bases remained unmatched. The CDR3 sequence is CASSQEPAGVADTQYF. The DNA for the CDR3 is TGTGCCAGCAGCCAAGAGCCAGCGGGGGTGGCAGATACGCAGTATTTT.

The chain joins TRBV4-1 to TRBJ2-3; D might be TRBD1 (6 bases). The V and J ends lost 4 bases and 5 bases respectively, with 13 bases between them. The CDR3 loop spans 14 amino acids. Germline-derived CDR1 and CDR2 are MGHRA and YSYEKL. The CDR3 region has the DNA TGCGCCAGCAGCCGATCGGACAGTGAAGATACGCAGTATTTT. Translated, it gives CASSRSDSEDTQYF.

This clonotype has a count of ten or more. The chain recombines TRBV7-9 with TRBJ2-7; D remains unclear. The CDR3 is made up of 13 amino acids. Trimming left V 1 base short and J 3 bases short, with 7 bases between. CDR1 SEHNR and CDR2 FQNEAQ come from the germline V gene (reference sequence). The CDR3 DNA reads as TGTGCCAGCAGCTTAGACAAAGGCTACGAGCAGTACTTC. This gives the protein CASSLDKGYEQYF.

CDR3 bases: TGTGCCAGCAGCCAAGCCACAGTACGTGAGCAGTTCTTC. Its protein product is CASSQATVREQFF. This chain connects TRBV4-2 to TRBJ2-1; unclear D gene. Trimming took 1 base from V and 9 from J, leaving 10 bases between them. The CDR3 sequence is 13 residues long. Germline CDR1 LGHNA, CDR2 YNFKEQ.